This T cell receptor beta chain was sequenced for a study of radiation and T cells in renal cell carcinoma. As for treatment: 15 Gy SBRT to primary tumor, nephrectomy 4 weeks later. Worth noting for this clone: Mismatch with germline at one junction end may stem from a read error.

Libraries were prepared by immunoSEQ multiplex PCR; TCRdb keeps only in-frame clonotypes and omits some of them. The sample lists about 20,000 clones, approximately 60% occurring once. The source of this sequence is a woman between 65 and 79 years old with renal cell carcinoma. The sample in question was tumor tissue, obtained from a patient whose treatment included radiotherapy and nephrectomy.

CDR3 amino acids: CASSVSVYGYTF. CDR3 sequence (DNA): TGTGCCAGCAGCGTCAGCGTCTATGGCTACACTTTC. V is TRBV7-2 and J is TRBJ1-2, with D unclear. Germline assignment: CDR1 SGHTA and CDR2 FQGNSA. The CDR3 loop spans 12 amino acids.